This entry is about one T cell receptor (beta chain). Original handling: Estimated nucleated cell counts came from reference gene primer amplification. The protocol was immunoSEQ multiplex PCR, while the TCRdb copy is restricted to in-frame clones and leaves out a portion. V, J and clone size reflect that table, while D and trimming were determined from the DNA. The repertoire has 110,000 or so clones, roughly four fifths of them found once; the top ten carry 2.5%. V gave up 4 bases and J gave up 9 bases, with 16 bases separating them. CDR3 length equals 14 residues. CDR1 is SGHNT, CDR2 YYREEE, per germline (reference sequence). The sample is drawn from a study of blood T cell repertoires in COVID-19.

This TCR came from a man aged 45-65 years with acute or convalescent COVID-19. The chain has TRBV5-4 and TRBJ2-2; D possibly corresponds to TRBD1 (5 bases). Input material: peripheral blood. CDR3 region: CASSGADSTRELFF. DNA of the CDR3: TGTGCCAGCAGCGGGGCTGACAGTACCCGGGAGCTGTTTTTT. The full variable domain, in which reference TRBV5-4 and TRBJ2-2 provide the parts outside the CDR3, is ETGVTQSPTHLIKTRGQQVTLRCSSQSGHNTVSWYQQALGQGPQFIFQYYREEENGRGNFPPRFSGLQFPNYSSELNVNALELDDSALYLCASSGADSTRELFFGEGSRLTVL.